This TCR beta chain was profiled in a study of T cells in Graves' hyperthyroidism and ophthalmopathy. From germline, CDR1 is LNHDA and CDR2 SQIVND (reference sequence). Trimming at V came to 4 bases and at J to 3 bases, leaving 8 bases not matched to a gene. This CDR3 has 16 residues. Regions amplified from RNA transcripts were the TCR beta CDR3 regions. First-round RT-PCR targeting the TCR CDR3 was performed with the HTBI primer set. In TCRdb, the multiplex PCR reads were re-called with MiXCR into one record per CDR3 protein. The top ten clones hold roughly 4.5% of a sample with approximately 600,000 distinct CDR3 sequences, roughly 14% of them seen once. Not enrolled were patients with uncontrolled infection, other autoimmune disease, pregnancy or lactation. The authors obtained PBMCs from around 10 ml of fresh peripheral blood. This clonotype was counted many times.

The TCR originated in a woman aged 40 to 50 with Graves' ophthalmopathy. This chain joins TRBV19 and TRBJ1-5; TRBD1 agrees at 8 bases. Sequencing used blood. CDR3 nucleotides: TGTGCCAGTAGTAAGTCGGACAGGGTTTTCAATCAGCCCCAGCATTTT. Translation: CASSKSDRVFNQPQHF.